These T cell receptor beta chains were read from a single sample in a study of T cell changes during pregnancy in multiple sclerosis. The data were produced by immunoSEQ multiplex PCR, yet TCRdb's version contains in-frame clones alone and is incomplete. The sample lists around 88,000 clones, approximately 92% seen once, with around 2.5% in the top ten. Sequencing used peripheral blood, obtained in the first trimester of pregnancy. These receptors were collected from a female donor with multiple sclerosis, enrolled in a pregnancy study. Both conserved end residues are trimmed from each CDR3.

j_call	v_call	cdr3_length	cdr3_aa
TRBJ1-4	TRBV19	13	ASSPGLRPGEKLF
TRBJ2-7	TRBV5-4	13	ASSPGLAGSYEQY
TRBJ2-2	TRBV6-1	12	ASIPGQGTGELF
TRBJ2-5	TRBV5-1	11	ASSLEGAETQY
TRBJ2-3	TRBV11-3	16	ASSVVPSGSPSTDTQY
TRBJ2-3	TRBV5-1	12	ASSLEGQSLTQY
TRBJ1-1	TRBV5-5	15	ASSLFPDRVYSTEAF
TRBJ1-5	TRBV15	18	ATSRDRWDSHGGGNQPQH
TRBJ2-2	TRBV9	14	ASSVDRGRGTGELF
TRBJ1-4	TRBV7-6	14	ASSLGVGAEDEKLF